Shown below are 19 T cell receptor beta chains from a single sample sequenced in a study of blood T cell repertoires in COVID-19. The table came from immunoSEQ multiplex PCR; TCRdb's copy has only in-frame clones and leaves some out. The sample consists of hundreds of thousands of clones, around 87% of them appearing once. The sequenced sample was peripheral blood. These receptors were taken from a woman aged 45-65 years who had recovered from COVID-19.

The chain recombines TRBV5-1 with TRBJ2-3, with 9 bases aligning to TRBD1. Germline loops: CDR1 SGHRS, CDR2 YFSETQ. J gave up 6 bases and V 3 bases, and 14 bases lay outside the gene matches. The CDR3 covers 17 residues. The chain's CDR3 is CASSWPGQGLDGDTQYF. The CDR3 DNA reads as TGCGCCAGCAGCTGGCCGGGACAGGGCCTCGATGGGGATACGCAGTATTTT.

This clone is a singleton in its sample. The gene calls are TRBV3-1 (or the pseudogene TRBV3-2) and TRBJ2-2; weak D call: TRBD1 (5 bases). CDR3 length: 22 residues. The germline V gene has CDR1 LGHDT and CDR2 YNNKEL (reference sequence). Trimming took off 1 base at V and 2 bases at J, with 29 bases between the two ends. The CDR3 bases are TGTGCCAGCAGCCAAGTTCTGGAGACAGACCCCGACCTATTTCGTAACACCGGGGAGCTGTTTTTT. It is translated as CASSQVLETDPDLFRNTGELFF.

A note on this clone: This sequence may be a read error, since a much larger clone differs from it by one base. V is TRBV9 and J is TRBJ2-5, with 7 bases that match TRBD1. Per germline, CDR1 SGDLS and CDR2 YYNGEE. The length of the CDR3 is 14 residues. The V and J ends lost 4 bases and 2 bases, in that order; junction bases with no gene match: 5. The CDR3 DNA reads as TGTGCCAGCAGCCCGGGACAGTCACAAGAGACCCAGTACTTC. It specifies CASSPGQSQETQYF.

The chain recombines TRBV7-2 with TRBJ1-5, with D tentatively TRBD1 (5 bases). V gave up 5 bases and J gave up 7 bases, with 18 bases separating them. The CDR3 length is 15 residues. Germline CDR1 reads SGHTA; CDR2 reads FQGNSA. CDR3 in amino acids: CASSPSSRGGQPQHF. CDR3 coding DNA: TGTGCCAGCAGCCCATCGTCAAGGGGTGGCCAGCCCCAGCATTTT.

The rearrangement links TRBV5-5 to TRBJ1-6; 9 bases match TRBD1. V lost 0 bases, J lost 10 bases, and 11 bases stayed unmatched. Per the germline V gene, CDR1 is SGHKS and CDR2 is YYEKEE (reference sequence). The CDR3 extends over 17 amino acids. The CDR3 region is CASSLADPGQGWSPLHF. The CDR3 DNA is TGTGCCAGCAGCTTGGCAGATCCGGGACAGGGTTGGTCACCCCTCCACTTT.

Points on this clone: Other DNA sequences within the sample encode an identical CDR3. J is TRBJ2-7 and V is TRBV7-2, with 10 bases lining up with TRBD2. Germline CDR1 and CDR2: SGHTA and FQGNSA. Germline trimming cut 0 bases from V and 4 bases from J; bases unmatched to any gene: 0. This CDR3 comprises 14 residues. CDR3 nucleotides: TGTGCCAGCAGCTTAGCACTAGCGGGGTACGAGCAGTACTTC. This codes for CASSLALAGYEQYF.

This rearrangement joins TRBV4-1 to TRBJ2-6, with 11 bases matching TRBD1. Germline CDR1 reads MGHRA; CDR2 reads YSYEKL. The trim removed 2 bases at V and 4 bases at J, leaving 10 bases unmatched. CDR3 length: 19 residues. The CDR3 protein is CASSQTPGQGGAGANVLTF. DNA of the CDR3: TGCGCCAGCAGCCAAACCCCGGGACAGGGGGGTGCCGGGGCCAACGTCCTGACTTTC.

The chain is built from TRBV4-3 and TRBJ2-2, with D possibly matching TRBD2 (7 bases). CDR3 length: 17 residues. Trimming took off 0 bases at V and 6 bases at J, with 17 bases between the two ends. The V gene's germline CDR1 is LGHNA and CDR2 YSLEER. The CDR3 reads CASSQEGRGAKAGELFF. The DNA for the CDR3 is TGCGCCAGCAGCCAAGAAGGACGGGGGGCGAAGGCCGGGGAGCTGTTTTTT.

The genes are TRBV7-9 and TRBJ1-1, with 7 bases lining up with TRBD1. This CDR3 has 14 amino acids. Losses at the gene ends were 5 bases for V and 1 base for J; bases not matched to a gene: 4. Germline V gene sequence: CDR1 SEHNR, CDR2 FQNEAQ (reference sequence). The CDR3 DNA reads as TGTGCCAGCAGCCAAGGACAGGCGAACACTGAAGCTTTCTTT. This gives the protein CASSQGQANTEAFF.

The chain has TRBV18 and TRBJ1-1; D perhaps matches TRBD1 (6 bases). Germline-derived CDR1 and CDR2 are KGHSH and LQKENI. CDR3 length equals 14 residues. V gave up 6 bases and J gave up 2 bases, with 13 bases separating them. The CDR3 DNA sequence: TGTGCCAGCTCTCTCGGACAGAGTAACACTGAAGCTTTCTTT. Translated, it gives CASSLGQSNTEAFF.

The chain joins TRBV19 to TRBJ1-1; no definite D call. Trimming removed 2 bases at V and 6 bases at J, with 13 bases between. Germline CDR1 is LNHDA and CDR2 is SQIVND (reference sequence). The CDR3 is 14 amino acids. CDR3 bases: TGTGCCAGTAGTATATCTGAGGCTTCCGCTGAAGCTTTCTTT. Translating gives CASSISEASAEAFF.

The chain has TRBV7-8 and TRBJ2-5; TRBD2 matches 7 bases. CDR1 SGHVS and CDR2 FQNEAQ come from the germline V gene. The CDR3 has 13 residues. With 5 bases clipped from V and 4 bases from J, the junction kept 4 bases outside the gene matches. CDR3 protein: CASSGGTIETQYF. CDR3 in DNA: TGTGCCAGCAGCGGTGGGACTATAGAGACCCAGTACTTC.

This chain uses TRBV5-1 with TRBJ2-2; the D gene is possibly TRBD2 (5 bases). The germline V and J ends were trimmed by 0 bases and 0 bases, with 9 bases remaining between them. The CDR3 is 16 amino acids. CDR1 SGHRS and CDR2 YFSETQ come from the germline V gene. The CDR3 DNA reads TGCGCCAGCAGCTTGGGGGCGGGCCCGAACACCGGGGAGCTGTTTTTT. Translated: CASSLGAGPNTGELFF. Full variable domain (rest looked up from reference TRBV5-1 and TRBJ2-2): KAGVTQTPRYLIKTRGQQVTLSCSPISGHRSVSWYQQTPGQGLQFLFEYFSETQRNKGNFPGRFSGRQFSNSRSEMNVSTLELGDSALYLCASSLGAGPNTGELFFGEGSRLTVL.

The chain employs TRBV30 and TRBJ2-1; TRBD2 matches at 8 bases. CDR1 is GTSNPN, CDR2 SVGIG, per germline (reference sequence). The CDR3 sequence is 16 residues long. V lost 2 bases to trimming and J lost 7 bases; unmatched junction nucleotides: 13. DNA for the CDR3: TGTGCCTGGAGTCAAATCCGGGGGGGAATTCAGAATGAGCAGTTCTTC. Encoded protein: CAWSQIRGGIQNEQFF. Looking up the rest from reference TRBV30 and TRBJ2-1 gives the full variable domain: SQTIHQWPATLVQPVGSPLSLECTVEGTSNPNLYWYRQAAGRGLQLLFYSVGIGQISSEVPQNLSASRPQDRQFILSSKKLLLSDSGFYLCAWSQIRGGIQNEQFFGPGTRLTVL.

The genes are TRBV27 and TRBJ1-6; D is uncertain. Germline loops: CDR1 MNHEY, CDR2 SMNVEV (reference sequence). This CDR3 comprises 14 residues. Trimming pared 6 bases from V and 5 bases from J, leaving 11 bases between. In DNA, the CDR3 is TGTGCCAGCAGGTCGGGTCGGGATAATTCACCCCTCCACTTT. Its translation: CASRSGRDNSPLHF.

This clone was detected only a few times. The chain combines TRBV6-4 with TRBJ2-6; D gene ambiguous. With 7 bases removed from V and 0 bases from J, the gap between germline ends came to 4 bases. The CDR3 spans 13 residues. CDR1 is MRHNA and CDR2 is SNTAGT in the germline V gene. This CDR3 is CASKSSGANVLTF. Written as DNA, the CDR3 is TGTGCCAGCAAGAGCTCTGGGGCCAACGTCCTGACTTTC.

The chain is built from TRBV7-9 and TRBJ2-1, with 8 bases matching TRBD2. The germline V gene encodes CDR1 SEHNR and CDR2 FQNEAQ (reference sequence). The junction had 3 bases not matched to a gene; V was cut back by 1 base and J by 7 bases. This CDR3 has 14 amino acids. The CDR3 loop is CASSLGTSGNEQFF. CDR3 bases: TGTGCCAGCAGCTTAGGAACTAGCGGTAATGAGCAGTTCTTC.

The rearrangement links TRBV28 to TRBJ1-2; weak D call: TRBD1 (5 bases). The CDR3 contains 13 residues. Germline CDR1 reads MDHEN; CDR2 reads SYDVKM. Between the trimmed V and J ends, which lost 6 bases and 9 bases, there was a span of 17 bases. CDR3 in DNA: TGTGCCAGCAGCTCCCCGGCCCGGACACGCTACACCTTC. Translation gives CASSSPARTRYTF.

The gene calls are TRBV27 and TRBJ2-1, with 10 bases identical to TRBD1. This CDR3 spans 18 amino acids. V lost 3 bases to trimming and J lost 1 base; unmatched junction nucleotides: 9. CDR1 is MNHEY and CDR2 is SMNVEV in the germline V gene (reference sequence). In DNA form, the CDR3 reads TGTGCCAGCAGTTTGGGGACAGGGGTTTTTGGGTCCTACAATGAGCAGTTCTTC. Protein: CASSLGTGVFGSYNEQFF.